This TCR beta chain stems from a study of PD-L1 blockade in urothelial cancer. Looking at the study overall: Patients had been given 0 to 3 earlier chemotherapy regimens.

The repertoire was sequenced with immunoSEQ multiplex PCR; TCRdb's copy has only in-frame clones and lacks some. This table has about 91,000 clones, roughly 85% appearing once. Per germline, CDR1 LGHNT and CDR2 FRNRAP. The CDR3 contains 17 residues. The ends lost 6 bases at V and 5 bases at J; junction bases unmatched: 17. Study-level findings and limits: Tumor-associated blood clones were expanded more by durable-benefit patients at 3 weeks. Pretreatment clonality of the blood TCR repertoire below the median was predictive of superior survival.

As for time point: peripheral blood 6 weeks after treatment start. As to this clone: What it recognizes is unknown.

This material consisted of PBMCs, taken around atezolizumab (anti-PD-L1) treatment. The chain recombines TRBV12-5 with TRBJ1-2, with 8 bases fitting TRBD1. The receptor comes from a man between 65 and 79 years old with urothelial cancer. Here the CDR3 DNA reads TGTGCTAGTGGACTGAAAATCGACAGGGGAGGAACTTATGGCTACACCTTC. Its translation is CASGLKIDRGGTYGYTF.